This T cell receptor beta chain was sequenced during a study of spatial heterogeneity in lung cancer. Turning to the study itself: A consistent excess of beta-chain over alpha-chain sequences was detected.

Time point defined: sample taken at primary tumor resection. Unsorted whole RNA samples from tumor, nontumor lung or frozen PBMC were sequenced. This clonotype came up many times. Unique molecular identifiers tagged every individual TCR cDNA molecule. TCRdb independently ran MiXCR on the 5' RACE reads; one entry per CDR3 protein. The sample shows 20,000 to 30,000 distinct CDR3 sequences, 4.7% of them seen only once. With V trimmed by 3 bases and J by 5 bases, 13 bases remained unmatched. The CDR3 runs to 17 residues. The V gene's germline CDR1 is SGHAT and CDR2 FQNNGV. This clonotype was sampled from a male donor with early-stage non-small cell lung cancer. Sequenced here: PBMCs, sampled at surgery. The chain combines TRBV11-2 with TRBJ2-5; 9 bases are shared with TRBD2. CDR3 loop: CASSFGGGLAGRETQYF. In nucleotides, the CDR3 is TGTGCCAGCAGCTTCGGTGGGGGCCTAGCGGGGAGGGAGACCCAGTACTTC.